This record looks at one T cell receptor (beta chain) sequence and its context. Its matching antigen is unknown. This entry belongs to a study of regulatory T cells in long-lasting Graves disease. The CDR3 has 16 amino acids. The germline gives CDR1 SEHNR, CDR2 FQNEAQ (reference sequence). J gave up 4 bases and V 4 bases, and 9 bases lay outside the gene matches. Time point noted: persistent/refractory GD, antithyroid drugs over 5 years with positive TRAb. The authors made the TCR library using RNA they extracted from PBMCs. Study findings and constraints: The number of shared public clonotypes was higher in persistent patients (approximately 2,500) than new patients (966).

Construction of TCR beta libraries relied on iRepertoire HTBI primers and on Arm-PCR targeting CDR3 regions. TCRdb itself ran the multiplex PCR reads through MiXCR, one entry per CDR3 protein. The sample consists of 600,000 to 800,000 distinct CDR3 sequences, around 32% of them appearing once. This sequence originates from a female donor with Graves disease. The material was peripheral blood mononuclear cells (PBMCs), obtained when the disease was refractory, from a patient treated with antithyroid drugs. The chain combines TRBV7-9 with TRBJ2-5, with TRBD2 identical over 10 bases. CDR3 nucleotide sequence: TGTGCCAGCAGCTCGGGACTAGCGATAACGAGAGAGACCCAGTACTTC. This sequence encodes CASSSGLAITRETQYF.